Described below is a single T cell receptor beta chain sequence and its context. This clonotype was seen only a few times. Its antigen specificity is not known. Per-nucleotide qualities are absent, and no much larger clonotype sits a single base away. The data originate from a study of HIV-infected patients and healthy controls (dated by TCRdb to the mid-2010s). V sheds 1 base and J sheds 5 bases, leaving 23 bases between their ends. CDR1 and CDR2 were assigned from the germline V gene as LGHNA and YSLEER. The CDR3 sequence holds 18 residues, the cysteine and phenylalanine included. The retained sequence is limited to the CDR3, 54 bases, with the frame set at the first base. Library construction relied on 5' RACE. TCRdb names Illumina MiSeq as the instrument used. In-frame beta chains were kept once TCRdb had trimmed the public reads at Q25 with fastp and called clones with MiXCR. All rows with the same CDR3 protein become a single entry with the most common DNA and genes. The sample records 18,000 or so distinct CDR3 sequences, roughly 17% of which are singletons. In total, the top ten clones hold roughly a quarter of the sample.

The clonotype was recovered from a human donor in good health. The sample consisted of CD8+ T cells from blood. Rearrangement joined TRBV4-3 to TRBJ1-1, and possibly TRBD1, on 5 matching bases. CDR3 protein: CASSQVGGPRTKGTEAFF. The DNA reads TGCGCCAGCAGCCAAGTAGGCGGCCCTAGGACAAAGGGGACTGAAGCTTTCTTT.